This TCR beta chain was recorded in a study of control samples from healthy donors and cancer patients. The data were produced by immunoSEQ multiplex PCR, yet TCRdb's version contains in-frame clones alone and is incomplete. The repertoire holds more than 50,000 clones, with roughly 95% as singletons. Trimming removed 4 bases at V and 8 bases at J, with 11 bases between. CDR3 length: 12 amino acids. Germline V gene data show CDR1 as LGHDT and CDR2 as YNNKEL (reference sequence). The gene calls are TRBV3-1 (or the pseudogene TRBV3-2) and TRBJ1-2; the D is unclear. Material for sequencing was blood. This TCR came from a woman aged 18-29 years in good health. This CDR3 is CASSPAGSGYTF. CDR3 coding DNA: TGTGCCAGCAGCCCTGCAGGCTCCGGCTACACCTTC.